What follows are 24 T cell receptor beta chains derived from one specimen sequenced in a study of T cells in Graves' hyperthyroidism and ophthalmopathy. Template material for amplifying TCR beta CDR3 regions consisted of RNA transcripts. The HTBI primer set was used in a first-round RT-PCR of the TCR CDR3. In TCRdb, the multiplex PCR reads were re-called with MiXCR into one record per CDR3 protein. The sample consists of under 350,000 distinct CDR3 sequences, 13% of them appearing once. Sequenced: blood. Source of these receptors: a woman in her twenties or thirties with Graves' hyperthyroidism that later progressed to Graves' ophthalmopathy.

Note on this clonotype: A much more abundant neighbour one base away suggests this may be a read error. The chain is built from TRBV7-9 and TRBJ2-3, with 13 bases matching TRBD2. The CDR3 consists of 15 residues. Germline loops: CDR1 SEHNR, CDR2 FQNEAQ (reference sequence). The CDR3 sequence is CASRWTSGSDVTRYF. In DNA, the CDR3 is TGTGCCAGCAGGTGGACTAGCGGGAGCGATGTTACGCGGTATTTT.

This clonotype was observed at least ten times. The rearrangement uses TRBV30 and TRBJ2-1; TRBD2 matches at 7 bases. The germline gives CDR1 GTSNPN, CDR2 SVGIG (reference sequence). With V trimmed by 1 base and J by 7 bases, 4 bases remained unmatched. The length of the CDR3 is 13 residues. The DNA for the CDR3 is TGTGCCTGGAGTGCCTGGGGGGGGAATGAGCAGTTCTTC. Translated, it gives CAWSAWGGNEQFF.

This clonotype occurred many times. This CDR3 reads CASSNTGSDTQYF. In nucleotides, the CDR3 is TGTGCCAGCAGTAATACAGGTTCAGATACGCAGTATTTT. The chain is built from TRBV2 and TRBJ2-3, with D possibly matching TRBD1 (5 bases). The germline gives CDR1 SNHLY, CDR2 FYNNEI. This CDR3 spans 13 amino acids. Trimming pared 5 bases from V and 4 bases from J, leaving 10 bases between.

This clonotype appeared many times. V is TRBV7-2 and J is TRBJ1-5; D unclear. CDR1 and CDR2 (germline): SGHTA, FQGNSA. With 4 bases removed from V and 9 bases from J, the gap between germline ends came to 7 bases. The CDR3 has 11 residues. The CDR3 loop reads CASSSPGPQHF. DNA for the CDR3: TGTGCCAGCAGCTCCCCGGGGCCCCAGCATTTT. The full variable domain, in which reference TRBV7-2 and TRBJ1-5 provide the parts outside the CDR3, is GAGVSQSPSNKVTEKGKDVELRCDPISGHTALYWYRQSLGQGLEFLIYFQGNSAPDKSGLPSDRFSAERTGGSVSTLTIQRTQQEDSAVYLCASSSPGPQHFGDGTRLSIL.

This clonotype was counted at least ten times. The V and J genes are TRBV9 and TRBJ2-5; 14 bases line up with TRBD2. The CDR3 has 16 amino acids. Germline V gene lookup returns CDR1 SGDLS and CDR2 YYNGEE. The V and J ends lost 4 bases and 5 bases, in that order; junction bases with no gene match: 7. CDR3: CASSQGLAGGGETQYF. The DNA of the CDR3 is TGTGCCAGCAGCCAAGGACTAGCGGGAGGAGGGGAGACCCAGTACTTC.

This clonotype was recorded a few times. V usage is TRBV5-4 and J usage is TRBJ1-2; TRBD1 matches at 9 bases. From germline, CDR1 is SGHNT and CDR2 YYREEE (reference sequence). Unmatched junction bases numbered 4, after V lost 5 bases and J lost 8 bases. CDR3 length: 12 residues. The CDR3 region is CASSRDREGYTF. The CDR3 DNA follows: TGTGCCAGCAGTCGGGACAGGGAGGGCTACACCTTC.

This clonotype was seen at least ten times. The V call is TRBV20-1, the J call TRBJ2-7, with 7 nucleotides matching TRBD2. This CDR3 spans 15 amino acids. With 4 bases clipped from V and 7 bases from J, the junction kept 16 bases outside the gene matches. CDR1 and CDR2 from the germline V gene are DFQATT and SNEGSKA (reference sequence). The CDR3 reads CSAISPGLLIEEQYF. The CDR3 DNA sequence: TGCAGTGCTATTAGTCCGGGACTATTAATTGAAGAGCAGTACTTC.

This clonotype was seen many times. V usage is TRBV7-6 and J usage is TRBJ2-3; D is undetermined. Trimming removed 1 base from V and 4 bases from J, with 12 bases in between. From germline, CDR1 is SGHVS and CDR2 FNYEAQ. This CDR3 contains 15 residues. The CDR3: CASSLGASRADTQYF. The CDR3 region has the DNA TGTGCCAGCAGCTTAGGGGCTTCGCGCGCAGATACGCAGTATTTT.

The sample holds many counts of this clonotype. The genes are TRBV27 and TRBJ2-1; TRBD1 might be the D (6 bases). Germline CDR1 MNHEY, CDR2 SMNVEV (reference sequence). The CDR3 loop spans 16 amino acids. V was cut by 4 bases and J by 8 bases, with 21 bases left in between. The DNA of the CDR3 is TGTGCCAGCAGTTGGGGGCTATCGGTTAATTTGGATGAGCAGTTCTTC. Translated: CASSWGLSVNLDEQFF.

This clonotype was found a few times. This chain connects TRBV29-1 to TRBJ2-5, with 9 bases fitting TRBD1. The CDR3 consists of 14 residues. V shed 2 bases, J shed 2 bases, and the junction held 3 bases outside the gene matches. Germline V gene lookup returns CDR1 SQVTM and CDR2 ANQGSEA. The CDR3 reads CSVEPGQGQETQYF. The DNA of the CDR3 is TGCAGCGTTGAACCAGGACAGGGGCAAGAGACCCAGTACTTC.

This clonotype was observed a handful of times. This chain links TRBV6-4 with TRBJ2-1, with D perhaps matching TRBD2 (5 bases). CDR3 length: 14 residues. V shed 2 bases and J shed 6 bases, with 11 bases lying between them. The germline V gene encodes CDR1 MRHNA and CDR2 SNTAGT. The CDR3 here is CASSDEGFSNEQFF. The CDR3 coding sequence is TGTGCCAGCAGTGACGAGGGTTTTAGCAATGAGCAGTTCTTC.

In this sample, this clonotype turned up a few times. The chain combines TRBV11-2 with TRBJ1-4, with D tentatively TRBD1 (6 bases). CDR3 length equals 14 residues. The V gene lost 4 bases and the J gene lost 7 bases, with 13 bases spanning the gap. Germline values: CDR1 SGHAT, CDR2 FQNNGV. This CDR3 is CASSSQGKAEKLFF. CDR3 DNA sequence: TGTGCCAGCAGCTCACAGGGAAAGGCTGAAAAACTGTTTTTT.

At least ten counts were recorded for this clonotype. The chain employs TRBV3-1 and TRBJ1-2; TRBD1 aligns across 7 bases. The CDR3 spans 18 residues. The germline V gene has CDR1 LGHDT and CDR2 YNNKEL (reference sequence). Trimming removed 1 base from V and 0 bases from J; junction bases left unmatched: 11. CDR3 in amino acids: CASSQAALQGKANYGYTF. The DNA of the CDR3 is TGTGCCAGCAGCCAAGCAGCGCTACAGGGGAAGGCTAACTATGGCTACACCTTC.

In its sample, this clonotype was seen many times. The chain uses TRBV20-1 and TRBJ2-1; 10 positions match TRBD2. The length of the CDR3 is 15 residues. After removal of 3 bases from V and 6 bases from J, the junction contained 8 bases not matched to a gene. Germline V lookup: CDR1 DFQATT, CDR2 SNEGSKA (reference sequence). This CDR3 is CSARELAGVTNEQFF. CDR3 in DNA: TGCAGTGCTAGGGAGCTAGCGGGAGTAACCAATGAGCAGTTCTTC.

The chain recombines TRBV11-2 with TRBJ2-2, with 8 bases lining up with TRBD1. CDR3 length: 15 amino acids. V dropped 5 bases and J dropped 1; count of bases not matched to a gene: 3. The V gene's germline CDR1 is SGHAT and CDR2 FQNNGV. The CDR3 is CASSHDRGNTGELFF. The DNA of the CDR3 is TGTGCCAGCAGCCACGACAGGGGGAACACCGGGGAGCTGTTTTTT.

This clonotype was seen repeatedly, ten times or more. The chain links TRBV13 to TRBJ2-5; 7 positions agree with TRBD2. With 4 bases clipped from V and 1 base from J, the junction kept 9 bases outside the gene matches. Germline V lookup: CDR1 PRHDT, CDR2 FYEKMQ (reference sequence). The CDR3 is made up of 16 amino acids. CDR3 nucleotides: TGTGCCAGCAGCTCACGAGCGGGGTCCATCCAAGAGACCCAGTACTTC. This codes for CASSSRAGSIQETQYF. The entire variable domain, with the rest obtained from reference TRBV13 and TRBJ2-5, is as follows: AAGVIQSPRHLIKEKRETATLKCYPIPRHDTVYWYQQGPGQDPQFLISFYEKMQSDKGSIPDRFSAQQFSDYHSELNMSSLELGDSALYFCASSSRAGSIQETQYFGPGTRLLVL.

V is TRBV2 and J is TRBJ1-2, with 7 nucleotides matching TRBD1. The CDR3 runs 17 residues. J gave up 5 bases and V 8 bases, and 20 bases lay outside the gene matches. The germline V gene has CDR1 SNHLY and CDR2 FYNNEI. CDR3 sequence reads: CASGWTGAPAWSYGYTF. The CDR3 DNA reads as TGTGCCAGCGGTTGGACAGGCGCACCCGCGTGGTCGTATGGCTACACCTTC.

Points on this clonotype: A read error may explain this, as a much larger clone is one base away. The V call is TRBV7-2, the J call TRBJ2-4; possibly TRBD1 or TRBD2 for D (5 bases each). Germline values: CDR1 SGHTA, CDR2 FQGNSA. The V gene lost 4 bases and the J gene lost 1 base, with 8 bases spanning the gap. This CDR3 is 14 amino acids long. The CDR3 nucleotides read TGTGCCAGCAGCTCGGGGCCGGCCAAAAACATTCAGTACTTC. Its translation: CASSSGPAKNIQYF.

Turning to this clonotype: This may be a read error, as it is one base from a much larger clone. V and J are TRBV2 and TRBJ2-7; D not resolved. Trimming shortened V by 8 bases and J by 9 bases, and 17 bases separated the two germline ends. Germline V gives CDR1 SNHLY, CDR2 FYNNEI. The CDR3 has 12 residues. The CDR3 spells CASGEQPPTQYF. The DNA of the CDR3 is TGTGCCAGCGGGGAACAGCCGCCGACGCAGTACTTC.

This clonotype was recorded at least ten times. The CDR3 sequence is CAWSVRGQDTDTQYF. CDR3 nucleotide sequence: TGTGCCTGGAGTGTACGGGGACAGGACACAGATACGCAGTATTTT. This sequence joins TRBV30 and TRBJ2-3, with 8 bases fitting TRBD1. V was pared by 0 bases and J by 2 bases, with 4 bases of the junction left unmatched. CDR1 is GTSNPN and CDR2 is SVGIG in the germline V gene (reference sequence). CDR3 size: 15 residues.

This clonotype was observed many times. This CDR3 reads CASSLDTTPVPYEQYF. DNA of the CDR3: TGTGCCAGCAGCTTAGATACGACCCCAGTTCCCTACGAGCAGTACTTC. This chain connects TRBV7-2 to TRBJ2-7; D call uncertain. The CDR3 length is 16 residues. V shed 1 base and J shed 2 bases, with 15 bases lying between them. Germline lookup yields CDR1 SGHTA and CDR2 FQGNSA.

This clonotype has ten or more counts. The CDR3 bases are TGTGCCAGCAGCTTAGGTATGGGGGTGGTCTACGAGCAGTACTTC. Its protein is CASSLGMGVVYEQYF. V and J are TRBV11-2 and TRBJ2-7; D may match TRBD1 or TRBD2 (5 bases each). The CDR3 contains 15 residues. V dropped 1 base and J dropped 3 bases, with 13 bases sitting between them. The germline V gene has CDR1 SGHAT and CDR2 FQNNGV.

This clonotype was counted many times. The rearrangement joins TRBV11-2 to TRBJ2-5; the match to TRBD1 covers 7 bases. The CDR3 is made up of 15 amino acids. Germline CDR1 SGHAT, CDR2 FQNNGV. Unmatched junction bases numbered 11, after V lost 5 bases and J lost 5 bases. CDR3 residues: CASSPTLDRAETQYF. CDR3 bases: TGTGCCAGCAGCCCCACGTTAGACAGGGCGGAGACCCAGTACTTC.

This clonotype was recorded many times. The chain uses TRBV5-6 and TRBJ1-2; unclear D gene. Germline CDR1 and CDR2: SGHDT and YYEEEE. V shed 3 bases and J shed 1 base, with 16 bases lying between them. CDR3 length: 16 residues. The CDR3 protein is CASSSSDTGGNYGYTF. CDR3 coding DNA: TGTGCCAGCAGCTCATCTGACACCGGTGGTAACTATGGCTACACCTTC.